This T cell receptor (beta chain) was identified in a study of T cells in Graves' hyperthyroidism and ophthalmopathy. Study-level results: Most clonotypes that expanded in the thyroid above 0.001 also showed up in blood. From stable hyperthyroidism, ophthalmopathy was set apart by a 13 V-J model.

TCR beta CDR3 regions were amplified from RNA. RT-PCR in the first round (using the HTBI primer set) targeted the TCR CDR3. TCRdb reprocessed the multiplex PCR reads with MiXCR, giving one entry per CDR3 protein. The sample has hundreds of thousands of distinct CDR3 sequences, 40% to 55% seen once. In this sample, this clonotype turned up a few times. Its antigen remains unidentified. The CDR3 totals 16 residues. Germline V gene data show CDR1 as LNHDA and CDR2 as SQIVND (reference sequence). V was pared by 7 bases and J by 4 bases, with 22 bases between. Not enrolled were patients with uncontrolled infection, other autoimmune disease, pregnancy or lactation.

The chain carries TRBV19 and TRBJ1-1; the D is unclear. Input material: peripheral blood or thyroid tissue (not recorded which). This clonotype originated in an adult man with Graves' disease, either hyperthyroidism or ophthalmopathy (not recorded which). CDR3 sequence: CASIYRGPLTITEAFF. The CDR3 coding sequence is TGTGCCAGTATTTACAGAGGCCCACTTACTATCACTGAAGCTTTCTTT.